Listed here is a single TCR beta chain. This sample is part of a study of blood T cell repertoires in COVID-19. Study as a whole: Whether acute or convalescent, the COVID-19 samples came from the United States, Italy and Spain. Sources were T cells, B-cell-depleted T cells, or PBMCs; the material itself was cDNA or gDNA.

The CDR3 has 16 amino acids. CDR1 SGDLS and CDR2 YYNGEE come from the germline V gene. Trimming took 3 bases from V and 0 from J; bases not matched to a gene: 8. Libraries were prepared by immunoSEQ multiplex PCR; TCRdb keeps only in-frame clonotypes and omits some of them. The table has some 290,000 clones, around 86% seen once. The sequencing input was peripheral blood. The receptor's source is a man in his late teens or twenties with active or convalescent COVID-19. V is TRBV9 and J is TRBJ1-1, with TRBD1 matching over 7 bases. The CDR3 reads CASSAGTASVNTEAFF. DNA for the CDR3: TGTGCCAGCAGCGCCGGGACAGCTTCTGTGAACACTGAAGCTTTCTTT.